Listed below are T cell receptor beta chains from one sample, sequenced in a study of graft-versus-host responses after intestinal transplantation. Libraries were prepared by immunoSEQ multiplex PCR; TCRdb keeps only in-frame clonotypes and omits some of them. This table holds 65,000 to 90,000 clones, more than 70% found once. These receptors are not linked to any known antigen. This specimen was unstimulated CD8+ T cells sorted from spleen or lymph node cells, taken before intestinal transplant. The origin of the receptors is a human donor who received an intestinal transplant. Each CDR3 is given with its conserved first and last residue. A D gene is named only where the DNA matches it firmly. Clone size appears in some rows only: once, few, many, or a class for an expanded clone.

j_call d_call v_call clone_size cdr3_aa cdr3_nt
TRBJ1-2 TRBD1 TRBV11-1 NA CASSEPIGQGLGGYTF TGTGCCAGCAGCGAACCGATTGGACAGGGTCTTGGTGGCTACACCTTC
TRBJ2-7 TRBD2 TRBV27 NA CASSPPGGRSAEQYF TGTGCCAGCAGCCCACCCGGCGGGAGAAGTGCCGAGCAGTACTTC
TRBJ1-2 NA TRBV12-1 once CASSTGEGGGKRNHQMPPFYGYTF TGTGCCAGCAGCACCGGGGAGGGTGGGGGAAAAAGAAACCACCAGATGCCACCATTCTATGGCTACACCTTC
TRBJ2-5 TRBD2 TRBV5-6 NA CASSPKGGGAQETQYF TGTGCCAGCAGCCCCAAGGGCGGGGGGGCCCAAGAGACCCAGTACTTC
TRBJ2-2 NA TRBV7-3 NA CASSPSSTGELFF TGTGCCAGCAGCCCCTCGTCCACCGGGGAGCTGTTTTTT
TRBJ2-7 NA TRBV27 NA CASSPQGPYEQYF TGTGCCAGCAGTCCTCAGGGGCCCTACGAGCAGTACTTC
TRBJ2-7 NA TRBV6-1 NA CASSEAGRRNEQYF TGTGCCAGCAGTGAAGCGGGGAGGAGGAACGAGCAGTACTTC
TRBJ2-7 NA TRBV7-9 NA CASSLGAEAYEQYF TGTGCCAGCAGCTTAGGGGCAGAAGCCTACGAGCAGTACTTC
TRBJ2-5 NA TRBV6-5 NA CASSRQETQYF TGTGCCAGCAGTCGTCAAGAGACCCAGTACTTC
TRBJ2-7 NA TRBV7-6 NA CASSEGAYEQYF TGTGCCAGCAGCGAAGGGGCTTACGAGCAGTACTTC
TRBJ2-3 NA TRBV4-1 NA CASSQEQVDTQYF TGCGCCAGCAGCCAAGAGCAGGTAGATACGCAGTATTTT
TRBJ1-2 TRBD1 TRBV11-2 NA CASSLGRTGPNYGYTF TGTGCCAGCAGCTTAGGCCGGACAGGACCTAACTATGGCTACACCTTC
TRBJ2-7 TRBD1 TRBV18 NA CASSPLRDRGYEQYF TGTGCCAGCTCACCCCTCCGGGACAGGGGTTACGAGCAGTACTTC
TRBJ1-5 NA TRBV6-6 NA CATTDSGPQHF TGTGCCACAACCGACTCGGGGCCCCAGCATTTT
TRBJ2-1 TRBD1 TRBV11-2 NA CASSLGTGMHEQFF TGTGCCAGCAGCCTCGGGACAGGGATGCATGAGCAGTTCTTC
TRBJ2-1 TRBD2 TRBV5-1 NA CASSLTSGRPGNEQFF TGCGCCAGCAGTCTCACTAGCGGGAGGCCGGGCAATGAGCAGTTCTTC
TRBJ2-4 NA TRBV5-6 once CASSLASGLAKNIQYF TGTGCCAGCAGCTTGGCCAGCGGCTTAGCCAAAAACATTCAGTACTTC
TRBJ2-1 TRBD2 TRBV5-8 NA CASSFGTSGSNEQFF TGTGCCAGCAGCTTCGGGACTAGCGGGAGCAATGAGCAGTTCTTC
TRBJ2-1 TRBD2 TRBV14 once CASSQDGIREGSYNEQFF TGTGCCAGCAGCCAAGATGGAATCAGGGAGGGATCCTACAATGAGCAGTTCTTC
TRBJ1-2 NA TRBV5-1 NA CASSNQGYYGYTF TGCGCCAGCAGTAATCAGGGGTACTATGGCTACACCTTC
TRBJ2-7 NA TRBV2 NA CASSGLRETYEQYF TGTGCCAGCAGTGGGCTCCGGGAGACCTACGAGCAGTACTTC
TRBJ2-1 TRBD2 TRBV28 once CASSPTSGAYNEQFF TGTGCCAGCAGCCCGACTAGCGGGGCCTACAATGAGCAGTTCTTC
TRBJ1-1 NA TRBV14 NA CASSPSEQTHTEAFF TGTGCCAGCAGCCCTAGCGAGCAGACTCACACTGAAGCTTTCTTT
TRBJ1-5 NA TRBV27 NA CASSLSTYTQPQHF TGTGCCAGCAGTTTGTCAACATACACCCAGCCCCAGCATTTT
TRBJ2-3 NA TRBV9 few CASSLDSSTDTQYF TGTGCCAGCAGCCTGGACAGTAGCACAGATACGCAGTATTTT
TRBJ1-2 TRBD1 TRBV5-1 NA CASSLNLGTGLYGYTF TGCGCCAGCAGCTTGAATCTCGGGACAGGTCTCTATGGCTACACCTTC
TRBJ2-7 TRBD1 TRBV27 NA CASSSGTGANGQYF TGTGCCAGCAGTTCCGGGACAGGTGCGAACGGGCAGTACTTC
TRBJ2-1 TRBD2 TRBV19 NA CATYSGRSGNEQFF TGTGCCACCTATAGCGGGAGGAGCGGCAATGAGCAGTTCTTC
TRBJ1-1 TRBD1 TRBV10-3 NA CAISEEGQGRSEAFF TGTGCCATCAGTGAGGAGGGACAGGGGCGATCTGAAGCTTTCTTT
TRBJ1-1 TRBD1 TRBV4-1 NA CASRQGAGEAFF TGCGCCAGCAGACAGGGGGCCGGTGAAGCTTTCTTT
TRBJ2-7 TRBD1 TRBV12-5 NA CASAWDREYEQYF TGTGCTAGTGCCTGGGACAGGGAATACGAGCAGTACTTC
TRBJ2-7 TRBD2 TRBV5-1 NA CASSLWTSGRPYEQYF TGCGCCAGCAGCTTGTGGACTAGCGGGAGACCTTACGAGCAGTACTTC
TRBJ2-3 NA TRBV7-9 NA CASSTQNTDTQYF TGTGCCAGCAGCACACAGAACACAGATACGCAGTATTTT
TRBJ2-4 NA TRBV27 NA CASSLSGVGDIQYF TGTGCCAGCAGTTTATCGGGAGTAGGAGACATTCAGTACTTC
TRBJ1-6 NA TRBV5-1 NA CASSLGLENSPLHF TGCGCCAGCAGCTTGGGACTGGAGAATTCACCCCTCCACTTT
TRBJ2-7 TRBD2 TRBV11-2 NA CASSLAGSGAYEQYF TGTGCCAGCAGCTTAGCTGGTAGCGGGGCCTACGAGCAGTACTTC
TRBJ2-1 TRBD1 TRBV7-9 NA CASSPPGTEYYNEQFF TGTGCCAGCAGCCCCCCAGGGACAGAGTACTACAATGAGCAGTTCTTC
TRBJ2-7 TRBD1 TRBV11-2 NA CASSLDRGYDEQYF TGTGCCAGCAGCTTGGACAGGGGATACGACGAGCAGTACTTC
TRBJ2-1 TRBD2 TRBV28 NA CASSLTSSWSDEQFF TGTGCCAGCAGTTTGACTAGCAGTTGGAGCGATGAGCAGTTCTTC
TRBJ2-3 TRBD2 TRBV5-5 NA CASSTGLSTDTQYF TGTGCCAGCAGCACGGGACTATCCACAGATACGCAGTATTTT
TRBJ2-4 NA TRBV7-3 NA CASGRDIQYF TGTGCCAGCGGCCGGGACATTCAGTACTTC
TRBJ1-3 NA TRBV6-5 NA CASHQGRESGNTIYF TGTGCCAGCCACCAGGGAAGGGAATCTGGAAACACCATATATTTT
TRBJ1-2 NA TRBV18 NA CASSPSGTRVLYGYTF TGTGCCAGCTCACCTTCCGGGACAAGGGTTCTCTATGGCTACACCTTC
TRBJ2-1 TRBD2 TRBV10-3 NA CAISESSSGGNEQFF TGTGCCATCAGTGAGTCGTCTAGCGGGGGAAATGAGCAGTTCTTC
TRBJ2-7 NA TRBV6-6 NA CASSYSTEQISYEQYF TGTGCCAGCAGTTACTCGACAGAACAGATCTCCTACGAGCAGTACTTC
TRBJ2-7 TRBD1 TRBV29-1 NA CSVSGQVSSYEQYF TGCAGCGTTTCCGGACAGGTGTCATCCTACGAGCAGTACTTC
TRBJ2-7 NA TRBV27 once CASSFGVSYEQYF TGTGCCAGCAGTTTCGGGGTATCCTACGAGCAGTACTTC
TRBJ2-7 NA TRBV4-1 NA CASSPHGEGGTYEQYF TGCGCCAGCAGCCCACACGGCGAGGGCGGAACCTACGAGCAGTACTTC
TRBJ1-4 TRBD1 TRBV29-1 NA CSVVNRGHIRLFF TGCAGCGTTGTAAACAGGGGGCACATCCGACTGTTTTTT
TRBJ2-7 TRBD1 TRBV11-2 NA CASSSSGTDYEQYF TGTGCCAGCAGCTCCTCCGGGACAGACTACGAGCAGTACTTC
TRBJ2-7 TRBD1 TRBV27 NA CASSFGTGFGEQYF TGTGCCAGCAGTTTTGGGACAGGGTTTGGCGAGCAGTACTTC
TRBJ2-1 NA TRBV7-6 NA CASTVDSLNEQFF TGTGCCAGCACGGTGGACAGCCTCAATGAGCAGTTCTTC
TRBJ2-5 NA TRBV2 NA CASIPSRQETQYF TGTGCCAGCATACCTAGCAGGCAAGAGACCCAGTACTTC
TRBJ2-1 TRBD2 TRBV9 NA CASSVLAGGGGSYNEQFF TGTGCCAGCAGCGTACTAGCGGGAGGAGGAGGGTCCTACAATGAGCAGTTCTTC
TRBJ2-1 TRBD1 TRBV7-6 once CAVGGQGVNEQFF TGTGCCGTCGGGGGACAGGGAGTGAATGAGCAGTTCTTC
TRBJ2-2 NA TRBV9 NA CASSVDGGEEEAGELFF TGTGCCAGCAGCGTAGATGGAGGGGAAGAGGAGGCCGGGGAGCTGTTTTTT
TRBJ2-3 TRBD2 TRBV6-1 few CASIRLAGGTDTQYF TGTGCCAGCATCAGGCTAGCGGGGGGAACAGATACGCAGTATTTT
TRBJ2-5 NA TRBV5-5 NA CASSPRPNYRKETQYF TGTGCCAGCAGCCCCCGGCCCAACTACCGGAAAGAGACCCAGTACTTC
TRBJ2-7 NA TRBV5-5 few CASSFRLDQPYEQYF TGTGCCAGCAGCTTTCGACTAGATCAACCCTACGAGCAGTACTTC